In this sample, the clone carrying this T cell receptor (beta chain) turned up once. The data were obtained in a study of blood T cell repertoires in COVID-19. Across the whole study: Nucleic acid was either cDNA or gDNA, and it came from T cells, B-cell-depleted T cells, or PBMCs.

The CDR3 covers 18 residues. The V segment lost 3 bases and the J segment 3 bases; nucleotides outside the gene matches: 6. Germline V gene sequence: CDR1 MDHEN, CDR2 SYDVKM. The repertoire was sequenced with immunoSEQ multiplex PCR; TCRdb's copy has only in-frame clones and lacks some. The data show over 120,000 clones, with under 90% seen just once and 8.2% held by the top ten. The rearrangement uses TRBV28 and TRBJ2-3; 16 nucleotides agree with TRBD2. The receptor comes from a human donor in a cohort sampled during active COVID-19. The material sequenced was peripheral blood. This CDR3 is CASSLEGLAGGPTDTQYF. The CDR3, as DNA: TGTGCCAGCAGTTTGGAGGGACTAGCGGGAGGGCCGACAGATACGCAGTATTTT.